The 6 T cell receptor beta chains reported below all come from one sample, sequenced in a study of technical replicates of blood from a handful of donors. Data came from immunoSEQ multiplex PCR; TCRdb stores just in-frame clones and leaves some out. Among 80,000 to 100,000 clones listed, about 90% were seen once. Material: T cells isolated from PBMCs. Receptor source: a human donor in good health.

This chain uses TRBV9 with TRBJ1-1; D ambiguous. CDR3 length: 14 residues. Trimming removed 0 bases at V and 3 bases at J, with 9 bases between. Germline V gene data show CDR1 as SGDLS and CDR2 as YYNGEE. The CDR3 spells CASSVAGEYTEAFF. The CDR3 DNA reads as TGTGCCAGCAGCGTAGCTGGGGAGTACACTGAAGCTTTCTTT.

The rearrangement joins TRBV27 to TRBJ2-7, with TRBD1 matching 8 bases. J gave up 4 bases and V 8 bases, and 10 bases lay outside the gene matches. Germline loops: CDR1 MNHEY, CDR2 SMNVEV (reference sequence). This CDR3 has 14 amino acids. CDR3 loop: CASRTGTGFYEQYF. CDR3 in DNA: TGTGCCAGCCGAACCGGGACAGGCTTTTACGAGCAGTACTTC.

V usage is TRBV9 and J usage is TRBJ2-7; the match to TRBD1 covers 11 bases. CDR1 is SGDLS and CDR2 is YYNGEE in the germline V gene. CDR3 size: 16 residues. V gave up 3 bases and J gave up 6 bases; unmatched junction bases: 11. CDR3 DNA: TGTGCCAGCAGCGAGGGACAGGGGGGGAGATTATCCGAGCAGTACTTC. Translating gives CASSEGQGGRLSEQYF.

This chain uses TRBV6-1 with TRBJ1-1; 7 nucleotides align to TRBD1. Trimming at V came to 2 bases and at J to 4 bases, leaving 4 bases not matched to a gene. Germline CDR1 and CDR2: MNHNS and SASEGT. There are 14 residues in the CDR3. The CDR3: CASSESHRGTEAFF. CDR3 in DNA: TGTGCCAGCAGTGAATCCCACAGGGGCACTGAAGCTTTCTTT.

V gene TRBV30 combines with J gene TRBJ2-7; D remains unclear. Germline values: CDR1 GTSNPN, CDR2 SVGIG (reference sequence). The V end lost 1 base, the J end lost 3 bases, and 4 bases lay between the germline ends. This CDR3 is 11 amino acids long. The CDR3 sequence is CAWSELYEQYF. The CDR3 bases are TGTGCCTGGAGTGAACTCTACGAGCAGTACTTC.

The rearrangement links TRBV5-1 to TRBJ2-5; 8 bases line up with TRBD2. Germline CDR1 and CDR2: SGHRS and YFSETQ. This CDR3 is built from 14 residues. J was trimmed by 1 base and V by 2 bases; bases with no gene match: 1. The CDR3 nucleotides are TGCGCCAGCAGCTTTGGGACTAGCCAAGAGACCCAGTACTTC. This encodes CASSFGTSQETQYF.